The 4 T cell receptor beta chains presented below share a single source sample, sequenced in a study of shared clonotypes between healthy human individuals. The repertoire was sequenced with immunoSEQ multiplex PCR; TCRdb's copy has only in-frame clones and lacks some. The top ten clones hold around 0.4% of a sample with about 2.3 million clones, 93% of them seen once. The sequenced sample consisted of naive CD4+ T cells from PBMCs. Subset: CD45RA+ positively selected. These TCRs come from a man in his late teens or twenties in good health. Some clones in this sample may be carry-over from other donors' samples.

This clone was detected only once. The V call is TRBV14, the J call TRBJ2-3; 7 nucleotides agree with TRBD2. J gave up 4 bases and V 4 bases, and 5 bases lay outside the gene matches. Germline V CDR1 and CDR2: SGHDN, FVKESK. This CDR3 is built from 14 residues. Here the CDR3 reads CASSPTSIPDTQYF. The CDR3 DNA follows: TGTGCCAGCAGCCCGACTAGCATCCCAGATACGCAGTATTTT.

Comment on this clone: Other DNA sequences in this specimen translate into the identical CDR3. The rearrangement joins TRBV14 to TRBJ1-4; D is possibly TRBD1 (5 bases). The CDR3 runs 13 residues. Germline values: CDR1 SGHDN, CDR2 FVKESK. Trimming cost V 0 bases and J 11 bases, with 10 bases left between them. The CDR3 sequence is CASSQDLEGKLFF. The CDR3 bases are TGTGCCAGCAGCCAAGATCTCGAGGGGAAACTGTTTTTT.

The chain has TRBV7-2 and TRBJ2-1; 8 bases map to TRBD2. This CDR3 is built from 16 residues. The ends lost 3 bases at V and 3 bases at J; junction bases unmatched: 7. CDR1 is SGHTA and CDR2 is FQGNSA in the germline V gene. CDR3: CASSLAGGTSYNEQFF. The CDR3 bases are TGTGCCAGCAGCTTGGCGGGAGGAACCAGCTACAATGAGCAGTTCTTC.

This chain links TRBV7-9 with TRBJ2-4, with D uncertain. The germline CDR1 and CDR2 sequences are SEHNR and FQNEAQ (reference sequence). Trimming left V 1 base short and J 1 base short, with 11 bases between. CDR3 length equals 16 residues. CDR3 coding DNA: TGTGCCAGCAGCTTAGAACGGGTGGGGGCCAAAAACATTCAGTACTTC. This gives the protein CASSLERVGAKNIQYF. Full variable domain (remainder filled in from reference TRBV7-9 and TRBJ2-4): DTGVSQNPRHKITKRGQNVTFRCDPISEHNRLYWYRQTLGQGPEFLTYFQNEAQLEKSRLLSDRFSAERPKGSFSTLEIQRTEQGDSAMYLCASSLERVGAKNIQYFGAGTRLSVL.